The source of this TCR beta chain is a study of control samples from healthy donors and cancer patients. Trimming stripped 1 base from V and 2 bases from J, with 10 bases between. CDR1 and CDR2 (germline): MGHRA, YSYEKL. The CDR3 is 15 amino acids. TCRdb's copy holds only in-frame clones and misses some; the assay was immunoSEQ multiplex PCR. The sample gives 170,000 or so clones, just under 95% of which show up once; around 1.6% is in the top ten. This clone was counted only a few times. Sequenced input: blood. The chain uses TRBV4-1 and TRBJ2-3, with D tentatively TRBD1 (6 bases). This TCR derives from a man in his late teens or twenties in good health. Here the CDR3 reads CASSQGDRHTDTQYF. CDR3 coding DNA: TGCGCCAGCAGCCAAGGTGACAGGCACACAGATACGCAGTATTTT.